These 12 T cell receptor beta chains share one sample of origin, sequenced in a study of cytomegalovirus exposure and HLA in healthy donors. TCRdb's table, derived via immunoSEQ multiplex PCR, lists solely in-frame clones and lacks some. This repertoire shows 80,000 to 95,000 clones, under 95% found once; its top ten account for 1.1%. Sequences were obtained from PBMCs. The receptors derive from a woman aged 25 to 45 in good health and CMV-seropositive.

V gene TRBV19 combines with J gene TRBJ2-7; possibly TRBD2 for D (5 bases). Germline lookup yields CDR1 LNHDA and CDR2 SQIVND (reference sequence). V shed 5 bases and J shed 2 bases, with 13 bases lying between them. CDR3 length: 14 amino acids. CDR3 protein: CASSRAGAAYEQYF. In DNA form, the CDR3 reads TGTGCCAGTAGTCGCGCGGGTGCCGCCTACGAGCAGTACTTC.

The V call is TRBV5-1, the J call TRBJ2-1, with TRBD1 matching 8 bases. The length of the CDR3 is 15 residues. Germline V gene sequence: CDR1 SGHRS, CDR2 YFSETQ. V trimming: 4 bases; J trimming: 2 bases; junction bases outside the gene matches: 5. CDR3: CASSQTGGAYNEQFF. For the CDR3, the DNA is TGCGCCAGCAGCCAAACAGGGGGAGCCTACAATGAGCAGTTCTTC.

The genes are TRBV7-3 and TRBJ1-1, with 8 bases aligning to TRBD1. The CDR3 runs 16 residues. Germline CDR1 and CDR2: SGHTA and FQGTGA. V lost 3 bases and J lost 4; bases outside the gene matches: 10. CDR3 in amino acids: CASSFGAGGGITEAFF. Here the CDR3 DNA reads TGTGCCAGCAGCTTCGGGGCAGGGGGCGGTATCACTGAAGCTTTCTTT.

The chain recombines TRBV11-3 with TRBJ2-5; 7 bases align to TRBD2. Germline CDR1 reads SGHNT; CDR2 reads YENEEA. Trimming cost V 4 bases and J 5 bases; bases outside gene matches: 16. The CDR3 contains 17 residues. The CDR3 DNA follows: TGTGCCAGCAGCTCATCCAACCGGGACTACGCTCAGGAGACCCAGTACTTC. It encodes CASSSSNRDYAQETQYF.

This chain joins TRBV5-6 and TRBJ1-1; 7 bases are a match to TRBD1. The CDR3 is 13 amino acids. Germline V gene lookup returns CDR1 SGHDT and CDR2 YYEEEE. J lost 1 base, V lost 4 bases, and 1 base had no gene match. The CDR3 loop reads CASSRQGNTEAFF. CDR3 bases: TGTGCCAGCAGCAGACAGGGGAACACTGAAGCTTTCTTT.

The J gene is TRBJ1-5, the V gene TRBV6-1; D gene unclear. V was clipped by 2 bases and J by 6 bases, with 14 bases between them. This CDR3 region has 15 residues. Germline V gene data show CDR1 as MNHNS and CDR2 as SASEGT. CDR3 in amino acids: CASSERWAGGQPQHF. Written as DNA, the CDR3 is TGTGCCAGCAGTGAAAGGTGGGCGGGCGGTCAGCCCCAGCATTTT.

This chain joins TRBV7-6 and TRBJ1-4; no reliable D call. Germline V CDR1 and CDR2: SGHVS, FNYEAQ. The CDR3 extends over 13 amino acids. V was trimmed by 0 bases and J by 7 bases, leaving 6 bases between them. CDR3: CASSLASGEKLFF. DNA for the CDR3: TGTGCCAGCAGCTTAGCGTCCGGTGAAAAACTGTTTTTT.

The chain uses TRBV19 and TRBJ2-2; TRBD2 aligns across 9 bases. Germline V CDR1 and CDR2: LNHDA, SQIVND (reference sequence). This CDR3 region has 16 residues. Trimming took 3 bases from V and 0 from J; bases not matched to a gene: 2. CDR3 sequence: CASSISSGTNTGELFF. In DNA form, the CDR3 reads TGTGCCAGTAGTATTTCTAGCGGGACGAACACCGGGGAGCTGTTTTTT. Filled out from reference TRBV19 and TRBJ2-2, the complete variable domain reads DGGITQSPKYLFRKEGQNVTLSCEQNLNHDAMYWYRQDPGQGLRLIYYSQIVNDFQKGDIAEGYSVSREKKESFPLTVTSAQKNPTAFYLCASSISSGTNTGELFFGEGSRLTVL.

This clone has only a few counts. The chain has TRBV10-2 and TRBJ1-2; 7 bases agree with TRBD1. The germline CDR1 and CDR2 sequences are WSHSY and SAAADI. CDR3 size: 13 residues. V lost 5 bases and J lost 1; bases outside the gene matches: 1. The CDR3 sequence is CASSTGDNYGYTF. In DNA form, the CDR3 reads TGCGCCAGCAGTACAGGGGATAACTATGGCTACACCTTC.

The chain employs TRBV30 and TRBJ2-7; 9 nucleotides agree with TRBD2. Unmatched junction bases numbered 1, after V lost 3 bases and J lost 1 base. Germline-derived CDR1 and CDR2 are GTSNPN and SVGIG (reference sequence). The CDR3 contains 13 residues. CDR3 nucleotide sequence: TGTGCCTGGAGGACTAGCGGTTCCTACGAGCAGTACTTC. This encodes CAWRTSGSYEQYF.

The rearrangement joins TRBV7-9 to TRBJ2-7, with 7 bases lining up with TRBD2. Unmatched junction bases numbered 5, after V lost 3 bases and J lost 0 bases. Germline V gene sequence: CDR1 SEHNR, CDR2 FQNEAQ (reference sequence). The length of the CDR3 is 15 residues. CDR3 DNA: TGTGCCAGCAGCTTTGAGAGGGAGGGCTCCTACGAGCAGTACTTC. Translated, it gives CASSFEREGSYEQYF.

The chain is built from TRBV19 and TRBJ2-7, with a weak D call TRBD2 (6 bases). The CDR3 is 15 residues long. Trimming stripped 3 bases from V and 0 bases from J, with 12 bases between. Germline V gene lookup returns CDR1 LNHDA and CDR2 SQIVND (reference sequence). CDR3 DNA: TGTGCCAGTAGTATGGGACTTTACAGCTCCTACGAGCAGTACTTC. This sequence encodes CASSMGLYSSYEQYF.